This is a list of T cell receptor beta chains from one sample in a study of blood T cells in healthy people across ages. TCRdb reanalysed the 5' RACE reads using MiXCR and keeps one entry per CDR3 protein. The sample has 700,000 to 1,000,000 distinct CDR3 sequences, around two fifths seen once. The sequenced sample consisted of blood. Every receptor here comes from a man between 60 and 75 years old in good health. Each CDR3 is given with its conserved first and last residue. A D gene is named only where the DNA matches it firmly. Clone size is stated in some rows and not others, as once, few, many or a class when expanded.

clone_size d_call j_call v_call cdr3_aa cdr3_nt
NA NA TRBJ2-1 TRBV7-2 CASSLRYRYNEQFF TGTGCCAGCAGCTTAAGATACAGGTACAATGAGCAGTTCTTC
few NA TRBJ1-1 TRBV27 CASSFRGQGTEAFF TGTGCCAGCAGTTTTCGGGGGCAAGGCACTGAAGCTTTCTTT
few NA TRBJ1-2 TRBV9 CASSVSEGSNYGYTF TGTGCCAGCAGCGTTTCGGAGGGGTCTAACTATGGCTACACCTTC
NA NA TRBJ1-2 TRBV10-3 CAISEFREEGYTF TGTGCCATCAGTGAATTCCGGGAGGAAGGCTACACCTTC
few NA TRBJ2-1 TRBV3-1 CASSPDRGGPRRCYEQFF TGTGCCAGCAGCCCCGACCGAGGGGGGCCTAGGCGTTGCTATGAGCAGTTCTTC
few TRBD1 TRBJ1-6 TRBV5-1 CASSTSGTAYNSPLHF TGCGCCAGCAGCACGTCCGGGACAGCCTATAATTCACCCCTCCACTTT
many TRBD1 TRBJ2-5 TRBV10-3 CAISADRTGETQYF TGTGCCATCAGTGCGGACAGGACAGGGGAGACCCAGTACTTC
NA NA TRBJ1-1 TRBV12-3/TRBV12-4 CASRGSEGRAAFF TGTGCCAGCAGAGGTTCGGAGGGTAGGGCAGCTTTCTTT
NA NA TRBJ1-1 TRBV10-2 CASRARNTEAFF TGCGCCAGCAGAGCCCGTAACACTGAAGCTTTCTTT
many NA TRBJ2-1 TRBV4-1 CASSQGYTVPQFF TGCGCCAGCAGCCAAGGTTATACCGTACCACAGTTCTTC
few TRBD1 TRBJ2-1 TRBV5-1 CASSRGSRQGVEQFF TGCGCCAGCAGCCGAGGTTCTAGACAGGGTGTGGAGCAGTTCTTC
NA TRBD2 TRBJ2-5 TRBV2 CASSPTSGESNEQYF TGTGCCAGCAGTCCCACTAGCGGGGAGAGCAATGAGCAGTACTTC
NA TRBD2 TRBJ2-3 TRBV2 CAGVSGTSEDTQYF TGTGCCGGTGTTAGCGGCACTAGCGAAGATACGCAGTATTTT
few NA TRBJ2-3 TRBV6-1 CASSERGHTDTQYF TGTGCCAGCAGTGAACGGGGACACACAGATACGCAGTATTTT
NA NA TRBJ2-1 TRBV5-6 CASSLIGDEQFF TGTGCCAGCAGCCTGATAGGGGATGAGCAGTTCTTC
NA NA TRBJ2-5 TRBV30 CACIVQGPHTETQYF TGTGCCTGCATTGTACAGGGACCGCATACAGAGACCCAGTACTTC
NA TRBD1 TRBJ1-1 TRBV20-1 CSADRQGSEAFF TGCAGTGCCGACAGACAGGGATCTGAAGCTTTCTTT
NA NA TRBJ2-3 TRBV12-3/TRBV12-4 CASSLALGGSAGTDTQYF TGTGCCAGCAGTTTAGCCTTAGGAGGCAGCGCCGGCACAGATACGCAGTATTTT
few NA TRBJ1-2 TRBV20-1 CSARQGITYGYTF TGCAGTGCTAGACAGGGAATTACCTATGGCTACACCTTC
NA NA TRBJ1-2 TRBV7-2 CASSLQPVGIPNYGYTF TGTGCCAGCAGCTTACAACCCGTGGGGATCCCTAACTATGGCTACACCTTC
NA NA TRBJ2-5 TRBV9 CASSQAPHQETQYF TGTGCCAGCAGTCAAGCGCCGCACCAAGAGACCCAGTACTTC
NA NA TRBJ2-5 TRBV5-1 CASSLEVGRGPETQYF TGCGCCAGCAGCTTGGAGGTGGGGCGAGGGCCAGAGACCCAGTACTTC
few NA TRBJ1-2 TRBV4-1 CASSQEWAGYGYTF TGCGCCAGCAGCCAAGAATGGGCAGGCTATGGCTACACCTTC
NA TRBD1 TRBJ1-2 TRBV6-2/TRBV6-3 CASRGQASNHGYTF TGTGCCAGCAGGGGACAGGCCTCTAACCATGGCTACACCTTC
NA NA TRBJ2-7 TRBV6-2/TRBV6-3 CASTDEKYGSYEQYF TGTGCCAGCACCGACGAAAAATATGGGTCCTACGAGCAGTACTTC
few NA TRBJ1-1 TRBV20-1 CSARVTGMNTEAFF TGCAGTGCTAGAGTGACAGGAATGAACACTGAAGCTTTCTTT
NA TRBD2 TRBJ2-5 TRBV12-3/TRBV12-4 CASSFGGGVETQYF TGTGCCAGCAGTTTCGGCGGGGGAGTAGAGACCCAGTACTTC
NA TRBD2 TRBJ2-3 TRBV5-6 CASSPGGGLDTQYF TGTGCCAGCAGCCCGGGGGGGGGCCTAGATACGCAGTATTTT
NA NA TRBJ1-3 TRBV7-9 CASSLAGGSSGNTIYF TGTGCCAGCAGCTTAGCAGGGGGTAGCTCTGGAAACACCATATATTTT
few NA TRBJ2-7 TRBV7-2 CASSNGVYEQYF TGTGCCAGCAGCAACGGGGTCTACGAGCAGTACTTC
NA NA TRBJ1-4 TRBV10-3 CAIGKSTNERLFF TGTGCCATCGGAAAATCAACTAATGAAAGACTGTTTTTT
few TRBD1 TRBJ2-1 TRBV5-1 CASRSMGQGANEQFF TGCGCCAGCAGAAGCATGGGACAGGGGGCCAATGAGCAGTTCTTC
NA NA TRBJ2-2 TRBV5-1 CAGSLNTGELFF TGCGCCGGCAGCTTGAACACCGGGGAGCTGTTTTTT
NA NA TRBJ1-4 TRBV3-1 CASSQETNEKLFF TGTGCCAGCAGCCAAGAAACTAATGAAAAACTGTTTTTT
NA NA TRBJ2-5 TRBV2 CASSNLGVETQYF TGTGCCAGCAGTAACCTTGGGGTGGAGACCCAGTACTTC
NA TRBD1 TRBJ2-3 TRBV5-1 CASSLRGGAGTDTQYF TGCGCCAGCAGCCTCAGAGGGGGCGCAGGGACAGATACGCAGTATTTT
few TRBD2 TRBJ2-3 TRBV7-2 CASSLALAGGSTDTQYF TGTGCCAGCAGCTTAGCACTAGCGGGGGGTAGCACAGATACGCAGTATTTT
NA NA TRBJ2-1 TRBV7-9 CASSLGFSAGKGNEQFF TGTGCCAGCAGCTTAGGTTTTTCGGCAGGGAAAGGCAATGAGCAGTTCTTC
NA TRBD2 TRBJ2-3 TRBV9 CASSVGASGDLTDTQYF TGTGCCAGCAGCGTAGGGGCTAGCGGGGACCTCACAGATACGCAGTATTTT
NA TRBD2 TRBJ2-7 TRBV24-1 CATWRRGELYEQYF TGTGCCACCTGGAGGCGGGGGGAACTCTACGAGCAGTACTTC
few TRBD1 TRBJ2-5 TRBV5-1 CASRDDRGEETQYF TGCGCCAGCAGAGATGACAGGGGAGAAGAGACCCAGTACTTC
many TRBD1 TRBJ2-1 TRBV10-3 CAISDRDSNYNEQFF TGTGCCATCAGTGACCGGGACAGTAACTACAATGAGCAGTTCTTC
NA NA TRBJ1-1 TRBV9 CVSSVQGSATEAFF TGTGTCAGCAGCGTGCAGGGGTCCGCCACTGAAGCTTTCTTT
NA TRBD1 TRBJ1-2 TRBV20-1 CSAKTGARLYGYTF TGCAGTGCAAAGACAGGGGCGCGCTTATATGGCTACACCTTC
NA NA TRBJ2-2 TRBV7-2 CASSSAGTGELFF TGTGCCAGCAGTTCTGCCGGGACCGGGGAGCTGTTTTTT
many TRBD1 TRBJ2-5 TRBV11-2 CASSFTGGQETQYF TGTGCCAGCAGCTTTACAGGGGGACAAGAGACCCAGTACTTC
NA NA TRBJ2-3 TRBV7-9 CASSSRPLGTDTQYF TGTGCCAGCAGTTCCCGCCCGTTGGGCACAGATACGCAGTATTTT
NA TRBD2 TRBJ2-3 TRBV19 CASTGTSGRRTDMQYF TGTGCCAGTACCGGGACTAGCGGCCGTCGCACAGATATGCAGTATTTT
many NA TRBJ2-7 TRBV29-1 CSGTENYEQYF TGCAGCGGCACAGAGAACTACGAGCAGTACTTC
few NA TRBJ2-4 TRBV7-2 CASSHSLEGGIQYF TGTGCCAGCAGCCACTCTCTAGAAGGAGGGATCCAGTACTTC
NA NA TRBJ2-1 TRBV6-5 CASSYNGVNEQFF TGTGCCAGCAGTTACAACGGGGTTAATGAGCAGTTCTTC
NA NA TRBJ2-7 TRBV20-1 CSARVSETSNNYEQYF TGCAGTGCTAGAGTTTCCGAGACTAGTAATAACTACGAGCAGTACTTC
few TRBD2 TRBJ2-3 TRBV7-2 CASSLVASGTNTDTQYF TGTGCCAGCAGCTTAGTGGCTAGCGGGACAAACACAGATACGCAGTATTTT
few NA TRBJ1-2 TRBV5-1 CASSLEQGNYGYTF TGCGCCAGCAGCTTGGAACAGGGCAACTATGGCTACACCTTC
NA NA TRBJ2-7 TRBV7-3 CASSAGPHYEQYF TGTGCCAGCAGTGCAGGGCCCCACTACGAGCAGTACTTC